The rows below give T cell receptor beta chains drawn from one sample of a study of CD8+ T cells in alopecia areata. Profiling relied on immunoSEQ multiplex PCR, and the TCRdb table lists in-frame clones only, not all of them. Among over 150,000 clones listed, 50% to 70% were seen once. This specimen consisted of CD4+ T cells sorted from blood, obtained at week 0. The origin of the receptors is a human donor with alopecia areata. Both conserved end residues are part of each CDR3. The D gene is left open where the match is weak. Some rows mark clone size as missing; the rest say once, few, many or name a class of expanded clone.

TGTGCCTGGAGAGCCCGGGACGGAAACACCGGGGAGCTGTTTTTT,CAWRARDGNTGELFF,TRBJ2-2,TRBV30,few,NA
TGTGCCTTTGACAGGGGGGGGAACACTGAAGCTTTCTTT,CAFDRGGNTEAFF,TRBJ1-1,TRBV30,NA,TRBD1
TGTGCCAGTAGTCACGAGCTACAGGGGGCCGGTCAGCCCCAGCATTTT,CASSHELQGAGQPQHF,TRBJ1-5,TRBV19,NA,TRBD1
TGTGCCAGCAGCCGGACTAGCGGCCGTGCCGGGGAGCTGTTTTTT,CASSRTSGRAGELFF,TRBJ2-2,TRBV2,NA,TRBD2
TGTGCCAGCTCATTCATCGCACGGGGGAGCAGCACAGATACGCAGTATTTT,CASSFIARGSSTDTQYF,TRBJ2-3,TRBV18,NA,NA
TGCGCCAGCAGCCCTATTGGACAGGGGGCCTACAATGAGCAGTTCTTC,CASSPIGQGAYNEQFF,TRBJ2-1,TRBV4-3,once,TRBD1
TGCAGCGCCCAACAGGTTTACGAGCAGTACTTC,CSAQQVYEQYF,TRBJ2-7,TRBV29-1,NA,NA
TGTGCCAGCAGCCCCCCCAGGGCCACTGAAGCTTTCTTT,CASSPPRATEAFF,TRBJ1-1,TRBV5-5,few,NA
TGTGCCTGGAGGGGAGGGTTAGGAACTTACTATGGCTACACCTTC,CAWRGGLGTYYGYTF,TRBJ1-2,TRBV30,NA,NA
TGTGCCAGCAGCTTAGGTGGACTAGCCACAGATACGCAGTATTTT,CASSLGGLATDTQYF,TRBJ2-3,TRBV7-2,NA,TRBD2
TGTGCCAGCAGCTCGGGACTCCACGGAGATACGCAGTATTTT,CASSSGLHGDTQYF,TRBJ2-3,TRBV11-2,NA,NA
TGTGCCACCAGCAGAGTTGGGGACACTGAAGCTTTCTTT,CATSRVGDTEAFF,TRBJ1-1,TRBV15,NA,NA
TGTGCCAGTGCGAGGGATTTGGGTGAAGCTTTCTTT,CASARDLGEAFF,TRBJ1-1,TRBV6-6,NA,NA
TGTGCCAGCTCACGCGGGGGTATAGGGCCCCAGCATTTT,CASSRGGIGPQHF,TRBJ1-5,TRBV18,NA,NA
TGTGCCAGCAGTCTCCAAGCGGGGGGGATCACAGATACGCAGTATTTT,CASSLQAGGITDTQYF,TRBJ2-3,TRBV28,few,TRBD2
TGTGCCAGCAGTGCCCGCCCCCCACACAGTGATAGCAATCAGCCCCAGCATTTT,CASSARPPHSDSNQPQHF,TRBJ1-5,TRBV27,NA,NA
TGTGCCTGGAGTGTCGGTTCGGGCTACACCTTC,CAWSVGSGYTF,TRBJ1-2,TRBV30,NA,NA
TGTGCCACCAGCAGAGGAGGGACAGGGAATTCCTACGAGCAGTACTTC,CATSRGGTGNSYEQYF,TRBJ2-7,TRBV15,NA,TRBD1
TGTGCCACCAGCAGAGATTTAAAAGCTAGTGAGCAGTTCTTC,CATSRDLKASEQFF,TRBJ2-1,TRBV15,NA,NA
TGTGCCATCAGTAACGACATGGTAGGCGGCTACACCTTC,CAISNDMVGGYTF,TRBJ1-2,TRBV10-3,NA,NA
TGTGCCAGCAGCCTCGGGACCAATTCACCCCTCCACTTT,CASSLGTNSPLHF,TRBJ1-6,TRBV7-2,NA,NA
TGTGCCAGCAGCCCACAACTAGGGAACTACGAGCAGTACTTC,CASSPQLGNYEQYF,TRBJ2-7,TRBV11-2,once,NA
TGTGCCAGCAGCTTGCGGGGGGCCGAGCAGTTCTTC,CASSLRGAEQFF,TRBJ2-1,TRBV25-1,few,TRBD2
TGTGCCTGGAGTACGGTGAAGGGTTCACCCCTCCACTTT,CAWSTVKGSPLHF,TRBJ1-6,TRBV30,NA,NA
TGCAGCGTTGAAAGGGACACTGAAGCTTTCTTT,CSVERDTEAFF,TRBJ1-1,TRBV29-1,NA,NA
TGTGCCAGCAGCTTAGAACTGACTGGAGAGCAGTACTTC,CASSLELTGEQYF,TRBJ2-7,TRBV11-2,NA,NA
TGTGCCTGGAGTGCAGGGGGCGGAGAGCAGTTCTTC,CAWSAGGGEQFF,TRBJ2-1,TRBV30,NA,TRBD1
TGCAGCGAATCCGGACAGAAGAACACTGAAGCTTTCTTT,CSESGQKNTEAFF,TRBJ1-1,TRBV29-1,NA,NA
TGTGCCTGGATCAAAGTGGGGGCTAATGAAGCTTTCTTT,CAWIKVGANEAFF,TRBJ1-1,TRBV30,NA,NA
TGCAGCGTTGTCCCTAGCGGGGGGGTAGAGACCCAGTACTTC,CSVVPSGGVETQYF,TRBJ2-5,TRBV29-1,NA,TRBD2
TGCGCCAGCAGCTTGGGGACAGGGCGCACAGATACGCAGTATTTT,CASSLGTGRTDTQYF,TRBJ2-3,TRBV5-1,NA,TRBD1
TGTGCCAGCAGACCCCAGGGGGATGCCGGGGAGCTGTTTTTT,CASRPQGDAGELFF,TRBJ2-2,TRBV6-4,NA,TRBD1
TGTGCCAGCAGCCACGCCGTGACAGGGTCCTATGGCTACACCTTC,CASSHAVTGSYGYTF,TRBJ1-2,TRBV14,NA,TRBD1
TGTGCCAGCAGTGACAGGGGCTCCTACGAGCAGTACTTC,CASSDRGSYEQYF,TRBJ2-7,TRBV2,NA,NA
TGTGCCAGCAGCTTAGTCTCTAGGGTGGCAGGAATTCCCTACGAGCAGTACTTC,CASSLVSRVAGIPYEQYF,TRBJ2-7,TRBV7-2,NA,NA
TGTGTCCAACATTCTCAAGAGACCCAGTACTTC,CVQHSQETQYF,TRBJ2-5,TRBV2,NA,NA
TGTGCCAGCAGTCCCCAAGGGTTAGGGGGCTGGCAGCCCCAGCATTTT,CASSPQGLGGWQPQHF,TRBJ1-5,TRBV27,few,TRBD1
TGCGCCAGCAGTAGCGGAACAGATACGCAGTATTTT,CASSSGTDTQYF,TRBJ2-3,TRBV5-1,NA,NA
TGCAGCGTTGAAGAGGGCAGGCTAGGCTACACCTTC,CSVEEGRLGYTF,TRBJ1-2,TRBV29-1,NA,NA
TGTGCCAGCAGTGAAGGGCTCGTGGAGAGGGCTTTCTTT,CASSEGLVERAFF,TRBJ1-1,TRBV2,NA,NA
TGTGCCAGCAGCCCCTGGACTACCACAGATACGCAGTATTTT,CASSPWTTTDTQYF,TRBJ2-3,TRBV5-4,once,NA
TGCGCCAGTAACCAGATCAGCGGGATGAACACTGAAGCTTTCTTT,CASNQISGMNTEAFF,TRBJ1-1,TRBV5-1,NA,NA
TGTGCCAGCAGTCCAAACCGACAGGGACTTGACGAGCAGTACTTC,CASSPNRQGLDEQYF,TRBJ2-7,TRBV27,NA,NA
TGTGCCTGGAACAAGAACTCTGGGGCCAACGTCCTGACTTTC,CAWNKNSGANVLTF,TRBJ2-6,TRBV30,NA,NA
TGCGCCAGCAGCGACGGACAGGTTGAAAAACTGTTTTTT,CASSDGQVEKLFF,TRBJ1-4,TRBV5-1,NA,TRBD1
TGTGCCATCAGGGGACAGCCCAACACTGAAGCTTTCTTT,CAIRGQPNTEAFF,TRBJ1-1,TRBV10-3,few,TRBD1
TGTGCCAGTAGTTTGGCAGGGGGCTACTATGGCTACACCTTC,CASSLAGGYYGYTF,TRBJ1-2,TRBV19,NA,TRBD1
TGTGCCAGCAGTGAAATCTACGAGCAGTACTTC,CASSEIYEQYF,TRBJ2-7,TRBV25-1,once,NA
TGTGCCAGCAGCTTAGAGGTACTAGCGACCGAGCAGTACTTC,CASSLEVLATEQYF,TRBJ2-7,TRBV7-8,NA,TRBD2
TGCGCCAGCAGCTTGGGGGGGCCGGACACCGGGGAGCTGTTTTTT,CASSLGGPDTGELFF,TRBJ2-2,TRBV5-1,NA,NA
TGTGCTAGTGGTTTGGACTTGGGAGTGTCCAAAAACATTCAGTACTTC,CASGLDLGVSKNIQYF,TRBJ2-4,TRBV12-5,NA,NA
TGTGCCAGCAGTTACAGTGCAAGGGAAAAACTGTTTTTT,CASSYSAREKLFF,TRBJ1-4,TRBV2,few,NA